This entry lists 24 T cell receptor beta chains sequenced from one sample in a study of control samples from healthy donors and cancer patients. This table comes from immunoSEQ multiplex PCR, and its TCRdb copy is limited to in-frame clones, with some not included. The data hold roughly 190,000 clones, with approximately 91% observed a single time. The sequencing input was blood. These TCRs come from a man younger than 45 in good health.

V and J are TRBV7-8 and TRBJ1-4; D uncertain. The CDR3 is 15 residues long. The V gene lost 2 bases and the J gene lost 7 bases, with 14 bases spanning the gap. The germline gives CDR1 SGHVS, CDR2 FQNEAQ. CDR3 protein: CASSLSAPLGEKLFF. CDR3 DNA sequence: TGTGCCAGCAGCTTATCGGCACCTTTGGGTGAAAAACTGTTTTTT.

The V gene is TRBV10-2, the J gene TRBJ2-5; TRBD2 might be the D (6 bases). The germline V and J ends were trimmed by 4 bases and 5 bases, with 14 bases remaining between them. CDR3 size: 14 residues. The germline CDR1 and CDR2 sequences are WSHSY and SAAADI. The chain's CDR3 is CASSVTSTWETQYF. CDR3 sequence (DNA): TGCGCCAGCAGTGTGACTAGTACTTGGGAGACCCAGTACTTC.

The chain employs TRBV4-2 and TRBJ2-3, with no clear D. Germline CDR1 and CDR2: LGHNA and YNFKEQ. The CDR3 has 14 residues. Trimming cost V 0 bases and J 2 bases, with 6 bases left between them. In nucleotides, the CDR3 is TGTGCCAGCAGCCAAGATACGGTCACAGATACGCAGTATTTT. This gives the protein CASSQDTVTDTQYF.

The V call is TRBV6-5, the J call TRBJ2-1; tentatively, D is TRBD1 (6 bases). Trimming left V 5 bases short and J 4 bases short, with 9 bases between. The CDR3 has 13 amino acids. From germline, CDR1 is MNHEY and CDR2 SVGAGI. The CDR3 protein is CASSIQGYNEQFF. As DNA, the CDR3 is TGTGCCAGCAGTATACAGGGATACAATGAGCAGTTCTTC.

This chain links TRBV2 with TRBJ2-3; D possibly corresponds to TRBD2 (6 bases). Germline V gives CDR1 SNHLY, CDR2 FYNNEI. This CDR3 comprises 15 residues. V gave up 3 bases and J gave up 2 bases, with 12 bases separating them. Here the CDR3 DNA reads TGTGCCAGCAGTGATTCGCGGGGCTCCACAGATACGCAGTATTTT. Translation gives CASSDSRGSTDTQYF.

This clone appeared once. The rearrangement links TRBV4-1 to TRBJ1-1, with 8 bases that match TRBD1. V trimming: 3 bases; J trimming: 3 bases; junction bases outside the gene matches: 6. Germline loops: CDR1 MGHRA, CDR2 YSYEKL. CDR3 size: 15 residues. The CDR3: CASSHLQGADTEAFF. Here the CDR3 DNA reads TGCGCCAGCAGCCACCTTCAGGGGGCCGACACTGAAGCTTTCTTT.

The J gene is TRBJ2-1, the V gene TRBV6-5; 9 nucleotides agree with TRBD2. V shed 6 bases, J shed 10 bases, and the junction held 4 bases outside the gene matches. Germline values: CDR1 MNHEY, CDR2 SVGAGI. The CDR3 has 12 amino acids. CDR3 nucleotide sequence: TGTGCCAGCAGGGCCAGCGGGGGGGAGCAGTTCTTC. Its protein product is CASRASGGEQFF.

The CDR3 nucleotides read TGTGCCAGCAGCTTGCAAGGGATTAACACTGAAGCTTTCTTT. Residues: CASSLQGINTEAFF. The chain employs TRBV7-9 and TRBJ1-1; D gene ambiguous. Trimming stripped 3 bases from V and 2 bases from J, with 10 bases between. The CDR3 is 14 residues long. Germline loops: CDR1 SEHNR, CDR2 FQNEAQ (reference sequence).

V usage is TRBV5-6 and J usage is TRBJ1-4, with TRBD1 matching over 7 bases. Germline CDR1 reads SGHDT; CDR2 reads YYEEEE. V dropped 4 bases and J dropped 5; count of bases not matched to a gene: 8. The CDR3 loop spans 15 amino acids. The CDR3 DNA sequence: TGTGCCAGCAGCCGGGACAGAGGGATGAATGAAAAACTGTTTTTT. This gives the protein CASSRDRGMNEKLFF.

The gene calls are TRBV3-1 (or the pseudogene TRBV3-2) and TRBJ1-2; no clear D gene. Trimming removed 1 base at V and 4 bases at J, with 16 bases between. CDR1 and CDR2 (germline): LGHDT, YNNKEL (reference sequence). The CDR3 is 16 residues long. CDR3 in amino acids: CASSQGSQALSYGYTF. CDR3 in DNA: TGTGCCAGCAGCCAAGGATCTCAGGCCCTTTCCTATGGCTACACCTTC.

J is TRBJ1-5 and V is TRBV24-1; D is perhaps TRBD1 (5 bases). The CDR3 has 12 residues. Trimming took off 10 bases at V and 3 bases at J, with 9 bases between the two ends. The germline CDR1 and CDR2 sequences are KGHDR and SFDVKD. In nucleotides, the CDR3 is TGTGCCACGCAGGGTTCCAATCAGCCCCAGCATTTT. Amino acids: CATQGSNQPQHF.

The chain has TRBV12-5 and TRBJ1-2; the D gene is possibly TRBD1 (6 bases). Per the germline V gene, CDR1 is LGHNT and CDR2 is FRNRAP. The V end was cut by 5 bases, the J end by 6 bases, with 7 bases between. The length of the CDR3 is 11 residues. The CDR3 DNA reads as TGTGCTAGTGGTCCAGGGGATGGCTACACCTTC. This translates into CASGPGDGYTF.

The chain links TRBV4-1 to TRBJ1-3, with TRBD1 as a possible D gene (5 bases). This CDR3 contains 16 residues. Germline lookup yields CDR1 MGHRA and CDR2 YSYEKL. The V end was cut by 0 bases, the J end by 2 bases, with 11 bases between. Written as DNA, the CDR3 is TGCGCCAGCAGCCAAGAGGGGAGGGGACCTGGAAACACCATATATTTT. Translation: CASSQEGRGPGNTIYF.

This chain joins TRBV2 and TRBJ1-1; D ambiguous. The CDR3 extends over 11 amino acids. V lost 8 bases to trimming and J lost 4 bases, with 8 bases between them. CDR1 SNHLY and CDR2 FYNNEI come from the germline V gene. The CDR3 DNA sequence: TGTGCCAGCTGGGAAAGCACTGAAGCTTTCTTT. This codes for CASWESTEAFF. The full variable domain, rest sourced from reference TRBV2 and TRBJ1-1, is EPEVTQTPSHQVTQMGQEVILRCVPISNHLYFYWYRQILGQKVEFLVSFYNNEISEKSEIFDDQFSVERPDGSNFTLKIRSTKLEDSAMYFCASWESTEAFFGQGTRLTVV.

The V gene is TRBV6-2 or TRBV6-3, the J gene TRBJ2-6, with a tentative D call TRBD1 (6 bases). The ends were cut back, 2 bases at V and 8 bases at J, with 10 bases in the middle. The CDR3 runs to 14 residues. Germline V gene sequence: CDR1 MNHEY, CDR2 SVGEGT. The CDR3 nucleotides are TGTGCCAGCAGTTACAGAGGGGGAACCAACGTCCTGACTTTC. Translating it yields CASSYRGGTNVLTF.

V and J are TRBV2 and TRBJ1-2; D possibly corresponds to TRBD1 (5 bases). This CDR3 comprises 13 residues. V was shortened by 10 bases and J by 7 bases, with 19 bases between the two germline ends. Germline V CDR1 and CDR2: SNHLY, FYNNEI. The CDR3 loop is CATLRAGRSGYTF. The CDR3 DNA reads TGTGCCACCCTAAGGGCAGGGAGGAGTGGCTACACCTTC.

This clone was counted only a few times. The gene calls are TRBV6-1 and TRBJ1-4; no reliable D call. The CDR3 consists of 17 residues. From germline, CDR1 is MNHNS and CDR2 SASEGT. V lost 1 base, J lost 8 bases, and 20 bases lay in between. Here the CDR3 reads CASSEGFQNMGREKLFF. DNA of the CDR3: TGTGCCAGCAGTGAAGGGTTCCAAAATATGGGGAGAGAAAAACTGTTTTTT.

For the CDR3, the DNA is TGTGCCAGCAGCCCGAACGACAGGATAAATGAAAAACTGTTTTTT. It codes for CASSPNDRINEKLFF. The chain couples TRBV14 to TRBJ1-4, with a tentative D call TRBD1 (6 bases). CDR3 size: 15 residues. The germline V gene has CDR1 SGHDN and CDR2 FVKESK. V dropped 4 bases and J dropped 5 bases, with 14 bases sitting between them.

This chain uses TRBV7-8 with TRBJ2-7; D may be TRBD1 (7 bases). The length of the CDR3 is 15 residues. Per the germline V gene, CDR1 is SGHVS and CDR2 is FQNEAQ. The V and J ends lost 4 bases and 5 bases respectively, with 18 bases between them. This CDR3 reads CASSSRQGGWDEQYF. The CDR3 nucleotides are TGTGCCAGCAGCTCGCGACAGGGAGGTTGGGACGAGCAGTACTTC.

This clone was counted once. The genes are TRBV3-1 (or the pseudogene TRBV3-2) and TRBJ1-2; D is uncertain. V shed 4 bases and J shed 2 bases, with 8 bases lying between them. Germline assignment: CDR1 LGHDT and CDR2 YNNKEL (reference sequence). The CDR3 runs to 13 residues. In nucleotides, the CDR3 is TGTGCCAGCAGCCCAACACGAAACTATGGCTACACCTTC. Translating it yields CASSPTRNYGYTF.

The chain is built from TRBV6-2 or TRBV6-3 and TRBJ1-5; the match to TRBD1 covers 7 bases. Per the germline V gene, CDR1 is MNHEY and CDR2 is SVGEGT. V gave up 6 bases and J gave up 6 bases; unmatched junction bases: 8. The CDR3 runs 14 residues. The CDR3 DNA reads as TGTGCCAGCAGCCCCGGGACAGCGTCTCAGCCCCAGCATTTT. Protein sequence: CASSPGTASQPQHF.

This rearrangement joins TRBV30 to TRBJ1-2; D is unresolved. Germline V gene lookup returns CDR1 GTSNPN and CDR2 SVGIG (reference sequence). CDR3 length: 13 residues. Trimming took 0 bases from V and 3 from J, leaving 8 bases between them. CDR3 amino acids: CAWSVYGDYGYTF. DNA for the CDR3: TGTGCCTGGAGTGTATACGGCGACTATGGCTACACCTTC.

The V gene is TRBV6-5, the J gene TRBJ1-2, with 8 bases identical to TRBD1. Trimming cost V 4 bases and J 4 bases; bases outside gene matches: 8. Germline CDR1 is MNHEY and CDR2 is SVGAGI. The CDR3 runs 15 residues. The CDR3: CASSSPDRESYGYTF. Here the CDR3 DNA reads TGTGCCAGCAGTTCCCCGGACAGGGAGTCCTATGGCTACACCTTC.

This chain links TRBV6-5 with TRBJ1-3, with D hard to call. The V gene's germline CDR1 is MNHEY and CDR2 SVGAGI. The CDR3 has 12 amino acids. Trimming pared 6 bases from V and 0 bases from J, leaving 3 bases between. The CDR3 loop is CASRDSGNTIYF. The CDR3 nucleotides read TGTGCCAGCAGAGACTCTGGAAACACCATATATTTT.